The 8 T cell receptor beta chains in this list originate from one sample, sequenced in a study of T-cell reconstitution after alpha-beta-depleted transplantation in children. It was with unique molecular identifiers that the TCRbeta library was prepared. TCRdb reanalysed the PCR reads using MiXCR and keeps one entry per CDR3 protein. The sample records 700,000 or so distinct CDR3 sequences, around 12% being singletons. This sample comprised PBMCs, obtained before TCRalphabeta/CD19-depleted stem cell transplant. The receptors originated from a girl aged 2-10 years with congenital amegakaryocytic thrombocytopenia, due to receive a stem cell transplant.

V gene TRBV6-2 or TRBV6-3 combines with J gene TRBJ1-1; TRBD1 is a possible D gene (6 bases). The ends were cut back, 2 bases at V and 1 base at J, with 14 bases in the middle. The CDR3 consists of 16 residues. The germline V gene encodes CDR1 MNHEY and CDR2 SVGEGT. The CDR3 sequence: CASSYPPTGSNTEAFF. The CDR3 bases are TGTGCCAGCAGTTACCCACCCACAGGGTCGAACACTGAAGCTTTCTTT.

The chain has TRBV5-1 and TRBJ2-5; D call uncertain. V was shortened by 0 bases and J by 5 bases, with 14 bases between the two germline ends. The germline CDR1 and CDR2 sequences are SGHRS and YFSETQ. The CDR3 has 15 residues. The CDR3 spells CASSLVPGSLETQYF. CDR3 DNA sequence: TGCGCCAGCAGCTTGGTCCCCGGATCGCTGGAGACCCAGTACTTC.

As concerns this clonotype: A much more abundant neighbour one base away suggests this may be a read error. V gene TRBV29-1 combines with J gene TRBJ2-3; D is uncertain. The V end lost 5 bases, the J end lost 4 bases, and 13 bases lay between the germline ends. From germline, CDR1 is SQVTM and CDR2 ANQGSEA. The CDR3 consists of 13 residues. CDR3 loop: CSVPSWGPDTQYF. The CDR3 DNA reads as TGCAGCGTTCCGTCTTGGGGTCCAGATACGCAGTATTTT.

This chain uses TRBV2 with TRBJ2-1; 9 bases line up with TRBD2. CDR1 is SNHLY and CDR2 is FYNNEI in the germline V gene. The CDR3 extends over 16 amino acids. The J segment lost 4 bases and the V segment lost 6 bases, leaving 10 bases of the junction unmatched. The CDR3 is CASRLRLAEIYNEQFF. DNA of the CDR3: TGTGCCAGCAGGCTTCGACTAGCGGAGATTTACAATGAGCAGTTCTTC.

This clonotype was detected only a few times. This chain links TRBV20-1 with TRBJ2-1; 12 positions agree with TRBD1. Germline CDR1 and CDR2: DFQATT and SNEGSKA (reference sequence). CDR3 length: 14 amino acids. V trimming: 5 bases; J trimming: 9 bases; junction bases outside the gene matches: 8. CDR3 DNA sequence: TGCAGTGCTCGCGGGACAGGGGGCTTAACTGAGCAGTTCTTC. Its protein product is CSARGTGGLTEQFF.

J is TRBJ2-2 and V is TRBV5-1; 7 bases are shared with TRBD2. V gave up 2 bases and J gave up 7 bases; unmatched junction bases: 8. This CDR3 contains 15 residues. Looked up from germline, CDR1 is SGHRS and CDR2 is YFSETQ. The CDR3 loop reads CASSFGLAEVGELFF. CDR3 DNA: TGCGCCAGCAGCTTTGGTCTAGCGGAGGTCGGGGAGCTGTTTTTT. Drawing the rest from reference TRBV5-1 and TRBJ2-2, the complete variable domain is KAGVTQTPRYLIKTRGQQVTLSCSPISGHRSVSWYQQTPGQGLQFLFEYFSETQRNKGNFPGRFSGRQFSNSRSEMNVSTLELGDSALYLCASSFGLAEVGELFFGEGSRLTVL.

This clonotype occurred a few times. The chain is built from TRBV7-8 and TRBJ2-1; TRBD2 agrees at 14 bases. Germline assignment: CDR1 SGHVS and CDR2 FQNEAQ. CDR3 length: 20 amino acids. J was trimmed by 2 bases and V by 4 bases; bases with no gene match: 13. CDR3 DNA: TGTGCCAGCAGCTCAAGACTAGCGGGAGGGAGATCCCAACCCTACAATGAGCAGTTCTTC. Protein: CASSSRLAGGRSQPYNEQFF.

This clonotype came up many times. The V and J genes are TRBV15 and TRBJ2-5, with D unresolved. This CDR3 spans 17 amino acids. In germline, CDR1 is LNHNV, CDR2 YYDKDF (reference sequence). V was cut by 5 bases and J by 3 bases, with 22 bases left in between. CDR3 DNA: TGTGCCACCAGCCTATCTGGCGCTGTAGCTTCTAAAGAGACCCAGTACTTC. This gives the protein CATSLSGAVASKETQYF.